This T cell receptor (beta chain) was captured in a study of blood T cells in healthy people across ages. Findings and limits, study-wide: Unsorted PBMC material precluded a definitive naive versus antigen-experienced comparison. Per million T cells, the diversity of TCR beta decreased roughly linearly as age advanced. More naive CD4+ cells and higher diversity marked long-lived donors relative to aged donors.

There were healthy Caucasian individuals from Russia, aged roughly 6 to 95, serving as donors. Notes on this clonotype: Its antigen is not identified.

The use of a sample-barcoded 5' primer and a J-beta primer mix characterized a second PCR of roughly 6 to 11 cycles. TCRdb re-called the 5' RACE reads with MiXCR, one entry per CDR3 protein. Among hundreds of thousands of distinct CDR3 sequences listed, about 43% were seen once. The trim removed 4 bases at V and 7 bases at J, leaving 7 bases unmatched. CDR3 size: 16 residues. Germline CDR1 is SGHTA and CDR2 is FQGTGA. Sequencing used blood. The TCR was taken from a man older than 75 in good health. The chain has TRBV7-3 and TRBJ2-1, with 13 bases matching TRBD2. The CDR3 here is CASSSKGLAGRNEQFF. The CDR3, as DNA: TGTGCCAGCAGCTCGAAGGGACTAGCGGGAAGGAATGAGCAGTTCTTC.